What follows are 27 T cell receptor beta chains derived from one specimen sequenced in a study of cytomegalovirus exposure and HLA in healthy donors. PCR employed 60 Vbeta and 13 Jbeta primers. Clones were sequenced by immunoSEQ multiplex PCR, and TCRdb holds only the in-frame ones, with some missing. The sample has some 90,000 clones; over 60% are singletons. Material for sequencing was PBMCs. These receptors all stem from a middle-aged man in good health and CMV-seronegative.

This sequence joins TRBV29-1 and TRBJ2-7; 7 nucleotides line up with TRBD2. CDR1 and CDR2 from the germline V gene are SQVTM and ANQGSEA. The CDR3 runs to 13 residues. The V gene end was trimmed by 6 bases and the J gene end by 6 bases; junction bases not matched to a gene: 11. CDR3 protein: CSVTSAEPCEQYF. In DNA, the CDR3 is TGCAGCGTAACTAGCGCCGAACCCTGCGAGCAGTACTTC.

The rearrangement links TRBV7-3 to TRBJ2-3; D is uncertain. Germline CDR1 SGHTA, CDR2 FQGTGA. V lost 1 base, J lost 5 bases, and 10 bases lay in between. The CDR3 is made up of 14 amino acids. The CDR3 sequence is CASSLNPRGDTQYF. CDR3 nucleotides: TGTGCCAGCAGCTTAAACCCGCGAGGAGATACGCAGTATTTT. The whole variable domain, remainder taken from reference TRBV7-3 and TRBJ2-3, is GAGVSQTPSNKVTEKGKYVELRCDPISGHTALYWYRQSLGQGPEFLIYFQGTGAADDSGLPNDRFFAVRPEGSVSTLKIQRTERGDSAVYLCASSLNPRGDTQYFGPGTRLTVL.

The rearrangement uses TRBV4-3 and TRBJ2-7; D perhaps matches TRBD2 (6 bases). Between the trimmed V and J ends, which lost 1 base and 5 bases, there was a span of 15 bases. CDR3 length: 15 residues. Germline values: CDR1 LGHNA, CDR2 YSLEER. The CDR3 nucleotides read TGCGCCAGCAGCCAAGCGGGGGTTCTGGGCCACGAGCAGTACTTC. Residues: CASSQAGVLGHEQYF.

This clone was observed a single time. This chain connects TRBV4-2 to TRBJ2-7, with unresolved D. This CDR3 comprises 15 residues. CDR1 LGHNA and CDR2 YNFKEQ come from the germline V gene. V gave up 0 bases and J gave up 5 bases, with 14 bases separating them. CDR3 nucleotide sequence: TGTGCCAGCAGCCAAGACTTGACTCGAGTGGACGAGCAGTACTTC. Translated, it gives CASSQDLTRVDEQYF.

J is TRBJ1-2 and V is TRBV5-1, with 9 bases fitting TRBD1. J was trimmed by 6 bases and V by 0 bases; bases with no gene match: 6. The CDR3 contains 15 residues. Germline V gene lookup returns CDR1 SGHRS and CDR2 YFSETQ. CDR3 sequence reads: CASSLGTGVRNGYTF. CDR3 nucleotide sequence: TGCGCCAGCAGCTTGGGGACAGGGGTACGGAATGGCTACACCTTC.

The genes are TRBV6-5 and TRBJ2-7; perhaps TRBD2 as D (5 bases). Germline loops: CDR1 MNHEY, CDR2 SVGAGI. The CDR3 spans 13 residues. V was pared by 0 bases and J by 2 bases, with 5 bases between. CDR3 nucleotide sequence: TGTGCCAGCAGTTACTCGCGGGCCTACGAGCAGTACTTC. Translation gives CASSYSRAYEQYF.

CDR3 DNA sequence: TGTGCCAGCAGTCCCTCAGGGGGACATACTAACTATGGCTACACCTTC. Residues: CASSPSGGHTNYGYTF. V usage is TRBV27 and J usage is TRBJ1-2, with 7 bases matching TRBD1. CDR1 is MNHEY and CDR2 is SMNVEV in the germline V gene (reference sequence). V shed 5 bases, J shed 0 bases, and the junction held 9 bases outside the gene matches. The CDR3 covers 16 residues.

The V and J genes are TRBV7-9 and TRBJ2-3; perhaps TRBD1 as D (6 bases). The ends were cut back, 5 bases at V and 2 bases at J, with 11 bases in the middle. Germline V gene data show CDR1 as SEHNR and CDR2 as FQNEAQ (reference sequence). This CDR3 is built from 14 residues. CDR3 in DNA: TGTGCCAGCAGCCTTGGGGGCTACACAGATACGCAGTATTTT. It yields the protein CASSLGGYTDTQYF.

The chain is built from TRBV6-5 and TRBJ2-7; tentatively, D is TRBD2 (5 bases). The CDR3 has 13 residues. V lost 6 bases and J 1 base, leaving 10 bases between the germline ends. CDR1 and CDR2 from the germline V gene are MNHEY and SVGAGI. The CDR3 region is CASSIDYSYEQYF. CDR3 nucleotide sequence: TGTGCCAGCAGCATAGACTATTCCTACGAGCAGTACTTC.

CDR3 DNA sequence: TGTGCCAGCAGTTACAGTCCCGGGACAGGGGATGAAAAACTGTTTTTT. Its translation is CASSYSPGTGDEKLFF. The chain employs TRBV6-5 and TRBJ1-4, with 10 positions matching TRBD1. This CDR3 is 16 amino acids long. V shed 2 bases and J 6 bases; nucleotides not matched to a gene: 6. Germline V lookup: CDR1 MNHEY, CDR2 SVGAGI.

The chain is built from TRBV5-6 and TRBJ2-5; the D gene is possibly TRBD2 (5 bases). CDR1 is SGHDT and CDR2 is YYEEEE in the germline V gene. This CDR3 is built from 17 residues. Trimming removed 0 bases from V and 5 bases from J, with 20 bases in between. This CDR3 is CASSLALISGDLETQYF. The CDR3 region has the DNA TGTGCCAGCAGCTTGGCCCTGATAAGCGGCGACCTTGAGACCCAGTACTTC.

The chain has TRBV18 and TRBJ2-3, with 12 positions matching TRBD1. The CDR3 is 14 amino acids. Germline V gives CDR1 KGHSH, CDR2 LQKENI. The V segment lost 11 bases and the J segment 1 base; nucleotides outside the gene matches: 4. The CDR3 loop is CAYRDRGRTDTQYF. The DNA of the CDR3 is TGTGCCTATAGGGACAGGGGGCGCACAGATACGCAGTATTTT.

The chain carries TRBV6-6 and TRBJ2-5; TRBD2 agrees at 8 bases. The CDR3 sequence is 16 residues long. Germline V gene lookup returns CDR1 MNHNY and CDR2 SVGAGI (reference sequence). Losses at the gene ends were 2 bases for V and 5 bases for J; bases not matched to a gene: 10. CDR3 in amino acids: CASSYPTTRGGETQYF. As DNA, the CDR3 is TGTGCCAGCAGTTACCCCACGACCCGGGGGGGGGAGACCCAGTACTTC.

This CDR3 reads CASSISGIGPTDTQYF. In DNA, the CDR3 is TGTGCCAGTAGTATATCCGGGATCGGGCCCACAGATACGCAGTATTTT. The chain joins TRBV19 to TRBJ2-3, with D possibly TRBD2 on 5 matching bases. V lost 2 bases and J lost 2, with 14 bases in between. From germline, CDR1 is LNHDA and CDR2 SQIVND (reference sequence). The CDR3 loop spans 16 amino acids.

The V gene is TRBV5-1, the J gene TRBJ1-1, with D possibly matching TRBD1 (5 bases). V gave up 0 bases and J gave up 0 bases, with 12 bases separating them. CDR1 SGHRS and CDR2 YFSETQ come from the germline V gene. CDR3 length equals 16 residues. CDR3 sequence reads: CASSLVGASMNTEAFF. As DNA, the CDR3 is TGCGCCAGCAGCTTGGTAGGGGCCAGCATGAACACTGAAGCTTTCTTT.

This chain uses TRBV7-6 with TRBJ2-2; D is unresolved. The length of the CDR3 is 14 residues. Germline V lookup: CDR1 SGHVS, CDR2 FNYEAQ. The germline V and J ends were trimmed by 4 bases and 4 bases, with 10 bases remaining between them. The CDR3 DNA sequence: TGTGCCAGCAGCTCAAAACTCTTCACCGGGGAGCTGTTTTTT. This translates into CASSSKLFTGELFF.

This sequence joins TRBV12-5 and TRBJ2-5; 9 bases line up with TRBD1. J gave up 6 bases and V 0 bases, and 14 bases lay outside the gene matches. The CDR3 contains 18 residues. Germline values: CDR1 LGHNT, CDR2 FRNRAP. CDR3 amino acids: CASGLVLEGQGSVKTQYF. In DNA, the CDR3 is TGTGCTAGTGGTTTGGTACTCGAGGGACAGGGATCAGTCAAGACCCAGTACTTC.

DNA for the CDR3: TGTGCCAGCAGGGCACCGGGACAGGGCTACGAGCAGTACTTC. Translated: CASRAPGQGYEQYF. The gene calls are TRBV6-5 and TRBJ2-7; the match to TRBD1 covers 9 bases. The germline V gene has CDR1 MNHEY and CDR2 SVGAGI. The CDR3 spans 14 residues. Trimming removed 6 bases from V and 3 bases from J; junction bases left unmatched: 6.

The chain has TRBV11-2 and TRBJ2-7, with D possibly TRBD2 on 6 matching bases. The CDR3 sequence is 12 residues long. CDR1 and CDR2 from the germline V gene are SGHAT and FQNNGV. Trimming removed 5 bases from V and 6 bases from J, with 11 bases in between. Written as DNA, the CDR3 is TGTGCCAGCAGCCCCAGACTAGGCGAGCAGTACTTC. This sequence encodes CASSPRLGEQYF.

J is TRBJ1-2 and V is TRBV2, with D perhaps TRBD1 (5 bases). V lost 6 bases and J lost 9, with 17 bases in between. The germline gives CDR1 SNHLY, CDR2 FYNNEI. This CDR3 is 13 amino acids long. The CDR3 DNA reads TGTGCCAGCAGCGTCGGGGGGGTATGGAGCTACACCTTC. Translation: CASSVGGVWSYTF.

This chain links TRBV9 with TRBJ1-5, with D perhaps TRBD1 (6 bases). The length of the CDR3 is 14 residues. V shed 3 bases and J shed 4 bases, with 11 bases lying between them. Germline values: CDR1 SGDLS, CDR2 YYNGEE. Here the CDR3 DNA reads TGTGCCAGCAGCGGTACAGGGACGAATCAGCCCCAGCATTTT. Amino acids: CASSGTGTNQPQHF.

V is TRBV5-1 and J is TRBJ2-1; D is undetermined. The CDR3 contains 14 residues. V was clipped by 0 bases and J by 7 bases, with 11 bases between them. Germline loops: CDR1 SGHRS, CDR2 YFSETQ. The CDR3: CASSLAETWNEQFF. In nucleotides, the CDR3 is TGCGCCAGCAGCTTGGCAGAGACTTGGAATGAGCAGTTCTTC.

J is TRBJ1-2 and V is TRBV6-5; D perhaps matches TRBD1 (5 bases). The CDR3 runs 12 residues. CDR1 and CDR2 from the germline V gene are MNHEY and SVGAGI. The ends were cut back, 0 bases at V and 6 bases at J, with 5 bases in the middle. The CDR3 loop is CASSYSGDGYTF. CDR3 in DNA: TGTGCCAGCAGTTACTCAGGGGATGGCTACACCTTC.

The chain couples TRBV6-4 to TRBJ1-4; 12 nucleotides line up with TRBD1. Losses at the gene ends were 6 bases for V and 10 bases for J; bases not matched to a gene: 9. Germline CDR1 reads MRHNA; CDR2 reads SNTAGT. This CDR3 contains 15 residues. For the CDR3, the DNA is TGTGCCAGCAGCCACCGGGACAGGGGGCTCGGAAAACTGTTTTTT. This encodes CASSHRDRGLGKLFF.

The gene calls are TRBV2 and TRBJ1-2; no reliable D call. V dropped 1 base and J dropped 8 bases, with 8 bases sitting between them. Germline V gene data show CDR1 as SNHLY and CDR2 as FYNNEI. The CDR3 has 12 residues. CDR3 DNA: TGTGCCAGCAGTGAAGAGCACCCAGGCTACACCTTC. Translated, it gives CASSEEHPGYTF. Full variable domain (remainder filled in from reference TRBV2 and TRBJ1-2): EPEVTQTPSHQVTQMGQEVILRCVPISNHLYFYWYRQILGQKVEFLVSFYNNEISEKSEIFDDQFSVERPDGSNFTLKIRSTKLEDSAMYFCASSEEHPGYTFGSGTRLTVV.

This clone has a single count. The CDR3 sequence: CASSVGLNYEQYF. In DNA, the CDR3 is TGTGCCAGCAGCGTTGGCCTTAACTACGAGCAGTACTTC. The chain couples TRBV9 to TRBJ2-7; D gene ambiguous. Germline CDR1 reads SGDLS; CDR2 reads YYNGEE. Trimming removed 2 bases from V and 3 bases from J, with 9 bases in between. This CDR3 contains 13 residues.

This sequence joins TRBV9 and TRBJ2-3; a possible D gene is TRBD1 (6 bases). Germline lookup yields CDR1 SGDLS and CDR2 YYNGEE. The V end was cut by 3 bases, the J end by 0 bases, with 11 bases between. The CDR3 sequence is 15 residues long. In DNA, the CDR3 is TGTGCCAGCAGCGCCGGGACACCAAGCACAGATACGCAGTATTTT. Translated, it gives CASSAGTPSTDTQYF.